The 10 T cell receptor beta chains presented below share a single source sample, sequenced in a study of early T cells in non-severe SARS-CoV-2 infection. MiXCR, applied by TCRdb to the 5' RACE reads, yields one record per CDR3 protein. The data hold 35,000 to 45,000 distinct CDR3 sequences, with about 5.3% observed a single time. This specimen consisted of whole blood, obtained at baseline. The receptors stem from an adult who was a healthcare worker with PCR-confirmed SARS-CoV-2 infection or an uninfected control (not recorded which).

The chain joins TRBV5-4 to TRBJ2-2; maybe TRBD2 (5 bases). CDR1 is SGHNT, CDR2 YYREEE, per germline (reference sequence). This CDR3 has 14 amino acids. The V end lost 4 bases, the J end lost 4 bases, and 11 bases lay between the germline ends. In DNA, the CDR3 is TGTGCCAGCAGCCCCACCCGGGGCACCGGGGAGCTGTTTTTT. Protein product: CASSPTRGTGELFF.

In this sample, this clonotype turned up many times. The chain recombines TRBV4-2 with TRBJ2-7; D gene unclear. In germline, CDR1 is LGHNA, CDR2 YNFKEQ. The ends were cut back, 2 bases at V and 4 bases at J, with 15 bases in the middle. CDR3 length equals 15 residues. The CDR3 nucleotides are TGTGCCAGCAGCCAAAACCTCTCCAAAGTATACGAGCAGTACGTC. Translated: CASSQNLSKVYEQYV.

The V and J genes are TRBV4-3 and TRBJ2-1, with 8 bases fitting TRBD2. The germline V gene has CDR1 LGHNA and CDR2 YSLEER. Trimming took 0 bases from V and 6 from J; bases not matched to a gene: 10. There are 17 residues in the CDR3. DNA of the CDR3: TGCGCCAGCAGCCAAGAAGGAGCGGGAGCCCGACTCAATGAGCAGTTCTTC. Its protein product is CASSQEGAGARLNEQFF.

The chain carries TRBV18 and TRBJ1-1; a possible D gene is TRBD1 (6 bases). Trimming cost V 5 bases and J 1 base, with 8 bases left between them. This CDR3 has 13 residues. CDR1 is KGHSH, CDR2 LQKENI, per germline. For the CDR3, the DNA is TGTGCCAGCTCATCGGGGGCGAACACTGAAGCTTTCTTT. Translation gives CASSSGANTEAFF.

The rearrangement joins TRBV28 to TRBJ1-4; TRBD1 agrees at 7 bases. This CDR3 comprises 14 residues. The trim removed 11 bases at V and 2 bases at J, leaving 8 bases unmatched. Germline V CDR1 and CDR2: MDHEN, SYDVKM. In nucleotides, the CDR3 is TGTGCCTGCCAGGGGGTCGGGACTAATGAAAAACTGTTTTTT. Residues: CACQGVGTNEKLFF.

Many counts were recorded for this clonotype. The DNA for the CDR3 is TGTGCCAGCAGTCCAAGTGGGGTCTCTGGGGCCAACGTCCTGACTTTC. It translates to CASSPSGVSGANVLTF. The gene calls are TRBV12-3 or TRBV12-4 and TRBJ2-6, with no clear D. The germline V and J ends were trimmed by 5 bases and 0 bases, with 11 bases remaining between them. The length of the CDR3 is 16 residues.

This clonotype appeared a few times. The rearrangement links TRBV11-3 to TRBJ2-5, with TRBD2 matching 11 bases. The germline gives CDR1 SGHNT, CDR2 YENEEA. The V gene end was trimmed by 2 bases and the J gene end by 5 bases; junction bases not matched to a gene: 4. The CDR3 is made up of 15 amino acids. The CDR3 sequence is CASSLRLAGGETQYF. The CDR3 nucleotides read TGTGCCAGCAGCTTACGGCTAGCGGGAGGCGAGACCCAGTACTTC.

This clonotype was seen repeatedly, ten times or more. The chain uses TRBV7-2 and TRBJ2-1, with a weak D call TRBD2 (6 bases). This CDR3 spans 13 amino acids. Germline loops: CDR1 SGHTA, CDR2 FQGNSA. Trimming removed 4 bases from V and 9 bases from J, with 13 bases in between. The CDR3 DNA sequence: TGTGCCAGCAGCTACGGGACTCTCGGTGAGCAGTTCTTC. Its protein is CASSYGTLGEQFF.

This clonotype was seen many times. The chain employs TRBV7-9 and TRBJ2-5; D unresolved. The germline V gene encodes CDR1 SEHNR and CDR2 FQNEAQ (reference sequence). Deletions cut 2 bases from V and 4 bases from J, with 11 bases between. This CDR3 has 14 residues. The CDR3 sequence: CASSLMPQAETQYF. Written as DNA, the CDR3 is TGTGCCAGCAGCTTAATGCCCCAGGCAGAGACCCAGTACTTC.

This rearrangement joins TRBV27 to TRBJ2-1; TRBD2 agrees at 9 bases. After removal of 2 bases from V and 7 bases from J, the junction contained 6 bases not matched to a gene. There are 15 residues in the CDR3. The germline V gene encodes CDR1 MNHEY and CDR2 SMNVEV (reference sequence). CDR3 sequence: CASSLAGGPGNEQFF. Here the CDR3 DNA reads TGTGCCAGCAGTTTAGCGGGAGGGCCTGGGAATGAGCAGTTCTTC.